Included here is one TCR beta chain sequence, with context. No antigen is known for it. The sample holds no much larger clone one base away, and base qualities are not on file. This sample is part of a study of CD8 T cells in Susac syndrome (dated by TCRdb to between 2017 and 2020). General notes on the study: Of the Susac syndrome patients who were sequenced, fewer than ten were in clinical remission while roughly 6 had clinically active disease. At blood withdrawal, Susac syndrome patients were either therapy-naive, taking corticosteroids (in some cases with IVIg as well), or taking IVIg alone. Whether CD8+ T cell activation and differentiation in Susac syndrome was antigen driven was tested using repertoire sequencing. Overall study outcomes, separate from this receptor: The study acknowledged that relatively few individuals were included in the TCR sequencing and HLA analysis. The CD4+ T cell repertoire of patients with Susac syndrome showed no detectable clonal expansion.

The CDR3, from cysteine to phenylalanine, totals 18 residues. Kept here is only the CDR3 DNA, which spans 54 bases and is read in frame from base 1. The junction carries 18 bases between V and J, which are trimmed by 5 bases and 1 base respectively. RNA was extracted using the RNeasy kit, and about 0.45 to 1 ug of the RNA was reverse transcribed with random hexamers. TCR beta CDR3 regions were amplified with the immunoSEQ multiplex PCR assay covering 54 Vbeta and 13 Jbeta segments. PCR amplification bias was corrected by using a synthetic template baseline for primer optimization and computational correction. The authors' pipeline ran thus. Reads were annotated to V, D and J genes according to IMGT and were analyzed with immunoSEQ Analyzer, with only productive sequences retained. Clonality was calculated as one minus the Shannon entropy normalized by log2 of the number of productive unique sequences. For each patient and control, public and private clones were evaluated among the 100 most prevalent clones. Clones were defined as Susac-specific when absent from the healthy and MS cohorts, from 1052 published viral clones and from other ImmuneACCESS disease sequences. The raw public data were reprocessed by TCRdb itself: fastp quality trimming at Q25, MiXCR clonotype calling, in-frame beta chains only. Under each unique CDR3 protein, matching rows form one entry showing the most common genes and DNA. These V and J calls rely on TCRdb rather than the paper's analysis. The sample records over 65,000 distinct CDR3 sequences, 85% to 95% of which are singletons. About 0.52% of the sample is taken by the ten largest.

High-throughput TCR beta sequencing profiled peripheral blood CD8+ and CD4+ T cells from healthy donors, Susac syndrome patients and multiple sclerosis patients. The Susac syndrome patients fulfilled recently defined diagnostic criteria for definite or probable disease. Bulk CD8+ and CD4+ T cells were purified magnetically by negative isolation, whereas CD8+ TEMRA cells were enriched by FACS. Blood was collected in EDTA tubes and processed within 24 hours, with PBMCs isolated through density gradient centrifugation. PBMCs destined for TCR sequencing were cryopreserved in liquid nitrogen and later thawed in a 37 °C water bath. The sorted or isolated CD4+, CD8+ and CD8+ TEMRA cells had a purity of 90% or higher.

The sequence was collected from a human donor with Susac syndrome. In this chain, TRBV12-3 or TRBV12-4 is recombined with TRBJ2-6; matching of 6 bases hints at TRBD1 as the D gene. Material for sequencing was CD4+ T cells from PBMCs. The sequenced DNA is TGTGCCAGCAGTCCCAAATTCAGAGGGACATCTGGGGCCAACGTCCTGACTTTC. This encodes CASSPKFRGTSGANVLTF.